Listed here are 7 T cell receptor beta chains from one sample, sequenced in a study of T cells in Graves' hyperthyroidism and ophthalmopathy. Amplification targeted TCR beta CDR3 regions from RNA transcripts. First-round RT-PCR targeting the TCR CDR3 was performed with the HTBI primer set. A single record per CDR3 protein comes from TCRdb applying MiXCR to the multiplex PCR reads. The data show a few hundred thousand distinct CDR3 sequences, roughly 13% seen once. Sequencing used blood. Source of these receptors: a woman between 18 and 29 years old with Graves' hyperthyroidism.

This clonotype was counted between two and nine times. The chain links TRBV6-2 or TRBV6-3 to TRBJ2-1, with 8 bases that match TRBD2. Germline trimming cut 2 bases from V and 3 bases from J; bases unmatched to any gene: 3. Germline V gene sequence: CDR1 MNHEY, CDR2 SVGEGT. The CDR3 has 15 residues. The CDR3 DNA sequence: TGTGCCAGCAGTTACCGTCTAGCGGGCTACAATGAGCAGTTCTTC. Translating it yields CASSYRLAGYNEQFF.

This clonotype was detected only a few times. V and J are TRBV27 and TRBJ2-3; possibly TRBD1 for D (5 bases). The V gene's germline CDR1 is MNHEY and CDR2 SMNVEV (reference sequence). V lost 3 bases, J lost 2 bases, and 15 bases lay in between. The length of the CDR3 is 16 residues. CDR3 nucleotide sequence: TGTGCCAGCAGTTTGGCCTCTGGTGGGGCCACAGATACGCAGTATTTT. Translated: CASSLASGGATDTQYF.

This clonotype came up many times. The J gene is TRBJ1-2, the V gene TRBV5-1, with 10 bases lining up with TRBD1. The CDR3 runs to 13 residues. J was trimmed by 8 bases and V by 3 bases; bases with no gene match: 4. CDR1 is SGHRS, CDR2 YFSETQ, per germline. The CDR3 DNA sequence: TGCGCCAGCAGCTACGGGACAGGGGAGGGCTACACCTTC. This codes for CASSYGTGEGYTF.

The rearrangement links TRBV20-1 to TRBJ2-1; D possibly corresponds to TRBD2 (6 bases). Trimming stripped 5 bases from V and 13 bases from J, with 15 bases between. The CDR3 contains 11 residues. Germline loops: CDR1 DFQATT, CDR2 SNEGSKA (reference sequence). CDR3 amino acids: CSAPGTPGQFF. Here the CDR3 DNA reads TGCAGTGCTCCCGGGACTCCTGGCCAGTTCTTC.

The chain employs TRBV12-3 or TRBV12-4 and TRBJ2-1; D might be TRBD2 (5 bases). The CDR3 is 15 amino acids. The V end lost 1 base, the J end lost 6 bases, and 13 bases lay between the germline ends. CDR3 sequence (DNA): TGTGCCAGCAGTTTAGGGCAAAGCGAGGGCAATGAGCAGTTCTTC. Protein sequence: CASSLGQSEGNEQFF.

The V call is TRBV19, the J call TRBJ2-1; D may be TRBD2 (6 bases). This CDR3 is 13 amino acids long. Germline V gene data show CDR1 as LNHDA and CDR2 as SQIVND (reference sequence). V was shortened by 2 bases and J by 8 bases, with 10 bases between the two germline ends. This CDR3 reads CASSIIGGYEQFF. The CDR3 coding sequence is TGTGCCAGTAGTATAATTGGAGGGTATGAGCAGTTCTTC. The full variable domain, completed using reference TRBV19 and TRBJ2-1, is DGGITQSPKYLFRKEGQNVTLSCEQNLNHDAMYWYRQDPGQGLRLIYYSQIVNDFQKGDIAEGYSVSREKKESFPLTVTSAQKNPTAFYLCASSIIGGYEQFFGPGTRLTVL.

This clonotype has a handful of counts. The chain employs TRBV20-1 and TRBJ2-1; TRBD2 matches 8 bases. Trimming cost V 5 bases and J 10 bases; bases outside gene matches: 7. The CDR3 runs to 12 residues. The germline gives CDR1 DFQATT, CDR2 SNEGSKA (reference sequence). The CDR3 is CSASIGGGEQFF. In nucleotides, the CDR3 is TGCAGTGCTTCCATCGGGGGGGGCGAGCAGTTCTTC.